The entry below describes one T cell receptor (beta chain). The antigen is not known. The data derive from a study of T-cell memory formation after mild COVID-19. General study points: Largely, contracting CD4+ clones fell within CM and EM, and contracting CD8+ clones within EMRA.

The 5'RACE method, run with constant-segment primers, produced TCR alpha and TCR beta cDNA libraries (carrying sample barcodes and UMIs). MiXCR was run by TCRdb on the 5' RACE reads, yielding one entry per CDR3 protein. Of about 180,000 distinct CDR3 sequences in the sample, approximately 17% were seen once. V trimming: 6 bases; J trimming: 4 bases; junction bases outside the gene matches: 7. Looked up from germline, CDR1 is DFQATT and CDR2 is SNEGSKA (reference sequence). CDR3 length: 13 residues. The source of this sequence is a man aged 18 to 29 who had mild COVID-19 (a few samples of this study predate the infection). Cell type and time point are not known. The chain recombines TRBV20-1 with TRBJ1-1; 8 nucleotides align to TRBD1. Source material: PBMCs or a T cell subset sorted from them (not recorded which). The CDR3 here is CSAGRGQGTEAFF. In DNA form, the CDR3 reads TGCAGTGCGGGCAGGGGGCAAGGCACTGAAGCTTTCTTT.